This TCR beta chain is from a study of blood T cell repertoires in COVID-19. On the study more broadly: Both acute and convalescent COVID-19 samples were obtained from the United States, Italy and Spain.

The protocol was immunoSEQ multiplex PCR, while the TCRdb copy is restricted to in-frame clones and leaves out a portion. The table shows fewer than 130,000 clones, with nearly 90% occurring only once. This CDR3 has 12 residues. Germline V gene data show CDR1 as SQVTM and CDR2 as ANQGSEA. V was trimmed by 3 bases and J by 6 bases, leaving 11 bases between them. What was sequenced was peripheral blood. This clonotype was sampled from a human donor in a cohort sampled during active COVID-19. This chain links TRBV29-1 with TRBJ1-2; D gene unclear. The CDR3 spells CSVDYGAHGYTF. CDR3 in DNA: TGCAGCGTTGATTACGGAGCCCATGGCTACACCTTC.